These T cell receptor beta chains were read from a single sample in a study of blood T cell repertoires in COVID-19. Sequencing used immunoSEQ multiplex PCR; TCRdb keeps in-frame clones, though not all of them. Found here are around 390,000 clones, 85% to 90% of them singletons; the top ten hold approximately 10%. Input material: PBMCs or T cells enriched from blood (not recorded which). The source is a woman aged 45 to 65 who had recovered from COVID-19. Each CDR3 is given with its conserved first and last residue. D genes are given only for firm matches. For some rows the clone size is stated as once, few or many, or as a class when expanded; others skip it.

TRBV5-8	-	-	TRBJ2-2	CASSRREDHTGELFF	TGTGCCAGCAGCCGCAGGGAAGATCACACCGGGGAGCTGTTTTTT
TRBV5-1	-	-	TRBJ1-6	CASSLEQGRGSHIF	TGCGCCAGCAGCTTGGAACAGGGAAGGGGATCCCACATCTTT
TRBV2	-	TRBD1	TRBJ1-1	CASLRTGERSTEAFF	TGTGCCAGCTTAAGGACAGGGGAAAGGAGCACTGAAGCTTTCTTT
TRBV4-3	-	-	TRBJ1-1	CASSQDEGRWEAFF	TGCGCCAGCAGCCAAGATGAGGGCCGGTGGGAAGCTTTCTTT
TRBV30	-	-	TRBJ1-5	CAWSTGRYQPQHF	TGTGCCTGGAGTACAGGTCGGTATCAGCCCCAGCATTTT
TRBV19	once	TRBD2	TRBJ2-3	CASSISQTSGSTDTQYF	TGTGCCAGTAGTATTAGTCAGACTAGCGGAAGCACAGATACGCAGTATTTT
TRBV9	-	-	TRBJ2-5	CASSVMAGLQETQYF	TGTGCCAGCAGCGTAATGGCAGGATTGCAAGAGACCCAGTACTTC
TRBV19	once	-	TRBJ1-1	CASTTVGGKTEAFF	TGTGCCAGTACCACCGTTGGGGGGAAGACTGAAGCTTTCTTT
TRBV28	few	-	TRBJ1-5	CASSFSGGLDQPQHF	TGTGCCAGCAGTTTCTCCGGGGGTTTGGATCAGCCCCAGCATTTT
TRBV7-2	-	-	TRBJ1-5	CASSSGAGPQHF	TGTGCCAGCAGCTCAGGGGCCGGGCCCCAGCATTTT
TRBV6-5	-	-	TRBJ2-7	CASSYSQGSYEQYF	TGTGCCAGCAGTTACTCTCAGGGTTCCTACGAGCAGTACTTC
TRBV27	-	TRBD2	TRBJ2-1	CASSLSGGNPSYNEQFF	TGTGCCAGCAGTCTTAGCGGGGGGAACCCCTCCTACAATGAGCAGTTCTTC
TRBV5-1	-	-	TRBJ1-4	CASRFPGSNEKLFF	TGCGCCAGCAGGTTTCCGGGTTCTAATGAAAAACTGTTTTTT
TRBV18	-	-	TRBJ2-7	CASSPRSSGVGYEQYF	TGTGCCAGCTCACCACGGTCTTCCGGGGTGGGCTACGAGCAGTACTTC